A selection of T cell receptor beta chains follows, all from one sample in a study of T cells in Graves' hyperthyroidism and ophthalmopathy. Each CDR3 protein is one row after TCRdb ran MiXCR on the multiplex PCR reads. The sample carries a few hundred thousand distinct CDR3 sequences, roughly 14% recorded once. The sample comprised blood. Receptors were obtained from a woman aged 25 to 45 with Graves' hyperthyroidism. Each CDR3 is given with its conserved first and last residue. D genes are given only for firm matches. A clone size is listed for some rows: how often the clone was seen (once, few, many), or a class if it is expanded.

J,D,size,V,CDR3,DNA
TRBJ1-4,.,many,TRBV11-2,CASSRSRGGFNEKLFF,TGTGCCAGCAGCCGAAGCAGAGGGGGATTTAATGAAAAACTGTTTTTT
TRBJ2-3,.,many,TRBV3-1,CASSQRPEPTDTQYF,TGTGCCAGCAGCCAGAGGCCGGAGCCCACAGATACGCAGTATTTT
TRBJ1-3,.,once,TRBV12-3/TRBV12-4,CASSPGDRSGNTIYF,TGTGCCAGCAGTCCAGGGGATAGATCTGGAAACACCATATATTTT
TRBJ1-5,TRBD1,.,TRBV10-2,CASSEVQGVGQPQHF,TGCGCCAGCAGTGAGGTACAGGGGGTTGGACAGCCCCAGCATTTT
TRBJ2-2,.,.,TRBV6-1,CASSSDGSNTGELFF,TGTGCCAGCAGCTCCGATGGCTCCAACACCGGGGAGCTGTTTTTT
TRBJ1-5,.,few,TRBV19,CASRRGQGGIQPQHF,TGTGCCAGTAGGCGGGGGCAGGGTGGCATCCAGCCCCAGCATTTT
TRBJ2-6,.,.,TRBV30,CASDYSGANVLTF,TGTGCCTCAGATTACTCTGGGGCCAACGTCCTGACTTTC
TRBJ1-5,.,.,TRBV3-1,CASRGVAYNSGGNQPQHF,TGTGCCAGCAGGGGGGTGGCATACAATTCGGGGGGCAATCAGCCCCAGCATTTT
TRBJ1-5,.,.,TRBV30,CAWTAGINQPQHF,TGTGCCTGGACCGCGGGGATCAATCAGCCCCAGCATTTT
TRBJ2-3,TRBD2,.,TRBV5-1,CATRTSGKPDTQYF,TGCGCCACCCGAACTAGCGGGAAGCCAGATACGCAGTATTTT
TRBJ2-7,TRBD2,few,TRBV20-1,CSARPPTSGNTKVYEQYF,TGCAGTGCCCGCCCCCCAACTAGCGGCAATACCAAAGTCTACGAGCAGTACTTC
TRBJ1-2,.,.,TRBV20-1,CSASGGRGYTF,TGCAGTGCTTCGGGAGGGAGAGGCTACACCTTC
TRBJ2-1,.,few,TRBV7-6,CASSFRVNNEQFF,TGTGCCAGCAGCTTTCGGGTGAACAATGAGCAGTTCTTC
TRBJ2-1,TRBD1,.,TRBV20-1,CSARDRDRGLGGSYNEQFF,TGCAGTGCTAGAGATAGGGACAGGGGGCTAGGTGGCTCCTACAATGAGCAGTTCTTC
TRBJ2-6,TRBD2,many,TRBV30,CAWGVSGMVGANVLTF,TGTGCCTGGGGCGTCAGCGGGATGGTTGGGGCCAACGTCCTGACTTTC
TRBJ1-1,.,many,TRBV19,CASSILSGQGNTEAFF,TGTGCCAGTAGTATATTATCCGGGCAGGGGAACACTGAAGCTTTCTTT
TRBJ2-4,.,.,TRBV4-1,CASSTTGEAIQYF,TGCGCCAGCAGCACAACAGGGGAGGCCATTCAGTACTTC
TRBJ2-7,TRBD2,few,TRBV12-3/TRBV12-4,CASRLGTSGLYEQYF,TGTGCCAGCAGGCTCGGGACTAGCGGGCTCTACGAGCAGTACTTC
TRBJ2-1,.,many,TRBV30,CAWSQRYNEQFF,TGTGCCTGGAGCCAACGATACAATGAGCAGTTCTTC
TRBJ1-1,.,.,TRBV9,CASSVDLGGRRLPEAFF,TGTGCCAGCAGCGTAGATTTAGGGGGTAGGAGGCTCCCTGAAGCTTTCTTT
TRBJ2-7,.,many,TRBV14,CASSHSAYEQYF,TGTGCCAGCAGCCACTCCGCCTACGAGCAGTACTTC
TRBJ2-7,TRBD1,many,TRBV6-5,CASSYSRDSYEQYF,TGTGCCAGCAGTTACAGCAGGGACAGCTACGAGCAGTACTTC
TRBJ2-3,TRBD1,many,TRBV28,CASSLTGTGLSTDTQYF,TGTGCCAGCAGTTTAACCGGGACAGGGCTCTCCACAGATACGCAGTATTTT
TRBJ1-5,TRBD1,few,TRBV20-1,CSASSGTALRPQHF,TGCAGTGCATCATCCGGGACAGCTCTCCGGCCCCAGCATTTT
TRBJ2-6,TRBD1,.,TRBV24-1,CATSDYPGTGESGANVLTF,TGTGCCACCAGTGATTACCCCGGGACAGGGGAATCTGGGGCCAACGTCCTGACTTTC
TRBJ2-1,.,many,TRBV20-1,CSAEVWLAHYEQFF,TGCAGTGCTGAGGTGTGGCTAGCTCATTATGAGCAGTTCTTC
TRBJ2-1,TRBD1,few,TRBV27,CASRRTGTHEQFF,TGTGCCAGCAGACGGACAGGGACGCATGAGCAGTTCTTC
TRBJ2-2,TRBD1,many,TRBV24-1,CATQGQGGTGELFF,TGTGCCACCCAAGGACAGGGAGGCACCGGGGAGCTGTTTTTT
TRBJ1-1,.,.,TRBV25-1,CASRFRLDTEAFF,TGTGCCAGCAGATTTAGACTGGACACTGAAGCTTTCTTT
TRBJ2-7,.,many,TRBV7-9,CASSRAFQAFSYEQYF,TGTGCCAGCAGCCGAGCTTTCCAGGCCTTTTCCTACGAGCAGTACTTC
TRBJ1-4,TRBD1,many,TRBV5-1,CASSFWTGGDGEKLFF,TGCGCCAGCAGCTTCTGGACAGGGGGCGACGGTGAAAAACTGTTTTTT
TRBJ2-1,.,many,TRBV5-1,CASSSDGYYNEQFF,TGCGCCAGCAGCTCGGACGGGTATTACAATGAGCAGTTCTTC
TRBJ2-1,TRBD1,few,TRBV19,CASRQGLYNEQFF,TGTGCCAGTCGACAGGGCCTCTACAATGAGCAGTTCTTC
TRBJ2-7,.,few,TRBV10-3,CAISESRTEYEQYF,TGTGCCATCAGTGAGTCAAGGACAGAGTACGAGCAGTACTTC
TRBJ2-2,.,many,TRBV2,CASNSQPTGELFF,TGTGCCAGCAACTCACAGCCCACCGGGGAGCTGTTTTTT
TRBJ2-7,.,.,TRBV30,CAWSVALYYEQYF,TGTGCCTGGAGTGTAGCACTTTACTACGAGCAGTACTTC
TRBJ2-3,TRBD1,many,TRBV10-3,CAIRGQGTTDTQYF,TGTGCCATCAGGGGACAGGGTACCACAGATACGCAGTATTTT
TRBJ2-4,.,few,TRBV27,CASSSLGIPYGGNIQYF,TGTGCCAGCAGTTCCCTCGGGATCCCCTACGGAGGAAACATTCAGTACTTC
TRBJ2-1,TRBD1,.,TRBV20-1,CSALRTGLGHNEQFF,TGCAGTGCTCTGCGGACAGGGTTGGGGCACAATGAGCAGTTCTTC
TRBJ2-3,.,.,TRBV19,CASSTLPVRGDTQYF,TGTGCCAGTAGTACGCTACCCGTGAGGGGGGATACGCAGTATTTT
TRBJ2-1,.,many,TRBV7-2,CASSFYRGDQFF,TGTGCCAGCAGCTTTTATCGCGGGGACCAGTTCTTC
TRBJ2-7,.,.,TRBV15,CATSRHPKGGYEQYF,TGTGCCACCAGCAGACACCCCAAGGGGGGCTACGAGCAGTACTTC
TRBJ1-5,TRBD1,.,TRBV12-3/TRBV12-4,CASSLGRAGGFQPQHF,TGTGCCAGCAGTTTGGGTAGGGCAGGGGGCTTTCAGCCCCAGCATTTT
TRBJ1-4,.,many,TRBV2,CASSGLSRGEKLFF,TGTGCCAGCAGTGGACTCTCGAGGGGTGAAAAACTGTTTTTT
TRBJ1-4,.,few,TRBV27,CASSQKDSIEKLFF,TGTGCCAGCAGCCAAAAGGACAGCATTGAAAAACTGTTTTTT
TRBJ2-5,TRBD2,once,TRBV7-9,CASSLAFGGRRETQYF,TGTGCCAGCAGCTTAGCGTTTGGCGGGAGGCGCGAGACCCAGTACTTC
TRBJ1-3,TRBD1,.,TRBV19,CASSTTTGYSGNTIYF,TGTGCCAGTAGTACGACGACAGGGTATTCTGGAAACACCATATATTTT
TRBJ2-3,.,many,TRBV6-1,CASKSKRTYTDTQYF,TGTGCCAGCAAATCCAAAAGGACCTACACAGATACGCAGTATTTT
TRBJ1-5,TRBD1,.,TRBV19,CASSDQGDYQPQHF,TGTGCCAGTAGTGATCAGGGGGATTATCAGCCCCAGCATTTT
TRBJ2-4,TRBD2,few,TRBV20-1,CSARDPSRGGLENIQYF,TGCAGTGCTAGAGATCCCAGTCGGGGAGGGCTCGAAAACATTCAGTACTTC
TRBJ2-7,.,many,TRBV6-1,CASSEIQPNEQYF,TGTGCCAGCAGTGAGATCCAGCCCAACGAGCAGTACTTC
TRBJ2-3,.,few,TRBV5-4,CASSPPGPSITDTQYF,TGTGCCAGCAGCCCCCCCGGGCCTTCGATCACAGATACGCAGTATTTT
TRBJ2-5,.,many,TRBV11-2,CASSLAHQETQYF,TGTGCCAGCAGCTTAGCCCACCAAGAGACCCAGTACTTC
TRBJ1-2,TRBD1,.,TRBV5-4,CASSTGTEPNYGYTF,TGTGCCAGCAGCACCGGGACAGAACCCAACTATGGCTACACCTTC